This T cell receptor (beta chain) originates from a study of CD4 T cells in relation to SARS-CoV-2 and coronaviruses. The unexposed donors gave CD4+ T cells in about 2010-2019, prior to COVID-19. After roughly ten days of culture, CD4+ T cells were isolated. This CDR3 comprises 15 residues. Deletions cut 4 bases from V and 6 bases from J, with 15 bases between. Germline values: CDR1 SEHNR, CDR2 FQNEAQ (reference sequence). Sequencing used immunoSEQ multiplex PCR; TCRdb keeps in-frame clones, though not all of them. The sample includes 20,000 to 30,000 clones, over 60% seen only once; the top ten take over 25%. This clone was seen more than once but under ten times. The antigen is undetermined.

Sample: CD4+ T cells from PBMCs, cultured in vitro. V is TRBV7-9 and J is TRBJ2-2, with a tentative D call TRBD2 (6 bases). The clonotype originates from a human donor in good health. CDR3 in amino acids: CASSSPKERAGELFF. The CDR3 DNA reads as TGTGCCAGCAGCTCTCCGAAAGAGCGGGCCGGGGAGCTGTTTTTT.